Following are 20 T cell receptor beta chains from one sample sequenced in a study of beta chain features in type 1 diabetes. What these receptors recognize is not known. Study-wide results and limits: All four CD4+ subsets from Type 1 diabetes patients carried moderately but significantly shorter TCRB CDR3s.

The entirety of the isolated RNA underwent reverse transcription, so expressed TCRB transcripts were sequenced. The data were produced by immunoSEQ multiplex PCR, yet TCRdb's version contains in-frame clones alone and is incomplete. There are a few hundred thousand clones in the sample; around 13% occur only once, and 0.008% to 0.011% lies in the top ten. The sequenced sample was naive CD4+ T cells from blood. These receptors were collected from a woman between 18 and 29 years old with type 1 diabetes.

This rearrangement joins TRBV18 to TRBJ1-5, with D uncertain. Germline V CDR1 and CDR2: KGHSH, LQKENI. This CDR3 spans 16 amino acids. V lost 1 base and J 7 bases, leaving 17 bases between the germline ends. The CDR3 sequence: CASSPQNTSPGQPQHF. CDR3 DNA: TGTGCCAGCTCACCACAGAACACCTCGCCGGGGCAGCCCCAGCATTTT.

V is TRBV9 and J is TRBJ2-2; weak D call: TRBD1 (5 bases). Germline values: CDR1 SGDLS, CDR2 YYNGEE. The CDR3 totals 14 residues. The V and J ends lost 5 bases and 1 base respectively, with 9 bases between them. CDR3 loop: CASSPTGNTGELFF. CDR3 bases: TGTGCCAGCAGTCCCACAGGGAACACCGGGGAGCTGTTTTTT.

This clone was counted between two and nine times. Other DNA sequences within the sample encode an identical CDR3. V gene TRBV29-1 combines with J gene TRBJ2-5; TRBD1 agrees at 10 bases. This CDR3 is 11 amino acids long. V shed 7 bases and J 4 bases; nucleotides not matched to a gene: 0. Germline lookup yields CDR1 SQVTM and CDR2 ANQGSEA. The CDR3 loop reads CSGTGGETQYF. In DNA form, the CDR3 reads TGCAGCGGGACAGGGGGAGAGACCCAGTACTTC.

The table lists this clone with a few counts. This chain joins TRBV4-1 and TRBJ2-1; no firm D call. V was shortened by 1 base and J by 8 bases, with 9 bases between the two germline ends. In germline, CDR1 is MGHRA, CDR2 YSYEKL. The CDR3 totals 13 residues. CDR3 nucleotides: TGCGCCAGCAGCCAAGGCCGAGGCTATGAGCAGTTCTTC. Translating gives CASSQGRGYEQFF.

The sample holds a few counts of this clone. The chain carries TRBV7-9 and TRBJ2-7; tentatively, D is TRBD2 (5 bases). Deletions cut 7 bases from V and 3 bases from J, with 22 bases between. CDR3 length: 16 amino acids. Germline loops: CDR1 SEHNR, CDR2 FQNEAQ (reference sequence). The CDR3 here is CASNSGPTLGSYEQYF. Written as DNA, the CDR3 is TGTGCCAGCAACTCAGGACCTACTCTTGGGAGCTACGAGCAGTACTTC.

This clone has just a few counts. This chain connects TRBV30 to TRBJ1-2; D is perhaps TRBD1 (5 bases). The CDR3 runs 12 residues. CDR1 is GTSNPN and CDR2 is SVGIG in the germline V gene (reference sequence). V was shortened by 3 bases and J by 8 bases, with 13 bases between the two germline ends. This chain's CDR3 is CAWRQGGRGYTF. In DNA, the CDR3 is TGTGCCTGGAGGCAGGGCGGTAGAGGCTACACCTTC.

This clone was observed a handful of times. The V and J genes are TRBV4-3 and TRBJ2-4; 10 bases are a match to TRBD2. The CDR3 loop spans 17 amino acids. V was pared by 1 base and J by 2 bases, with 5 bases of the junction left unmatched. Germline V lookup: CDR1 LGHNA, CDR2 YSLEER. The CDR3 nucleotides read TGCGCCAGCAGCCAAGCTGGACTAGCGGTAACCAAAAACATTCAGTACTTC. Encoded protein: CASSQAGLAVTKNIQYF.

This clone was counted a few times. This chain joins TRBV29-1 and TRBJ2-7; D not resolved. CDR3 length: 12 residues. V gave up 0 bases and J gave up 7 bases, with 10 bases separating them. Per the germline V gene, CDR1 is SQVTM and CDR2 is ANQGSEA. The CDR3 reads CSVEESGGEQYF. CDR3 nucleotides: TGCAGCGTTGAAGAATCGGGTGGAGAGCAGTACTTC.

V and J are TRBV15 and TRBJ1-2; 10 nucleotides align to TRBD1. The CDR3 spans 15 residues. The J segment lost 8 bases and the V segment lost 1 base, leaving 7 bases of the junction unmatched. The germline V gene has CDR1 LNHNV and CDR2 YYDKDF (reference sequence). The CDR3 sequence is CATSRGQGAMSGYTF. CDR3 bases: TGTGCCACCAGCAGAGGACAGGGGGCTATGAGCGGCTACACCTTC.

The chain links TRBV9 to TRBJ2-1; unclear D gene. This CDR3 spans 15 amino acids. Trimming shortened V by 0 bases and J by 6 bases, and 13 bases separated the two germline ends. Per germline, CDR1 SGDLS and CDR2 YYNGEE. CDR3 protein: CASSVALLNLNEQFF. The CDR3 nucleotides are TGTGCCAGCAGCGTAGCGCTCCTAAACCTCAATGAGCAGTTCTTC.

This chain links TRBV9 with TRBJ1-2; D is perhaps TRBD1 (5 bases). The CDR3 length is 13 residues. V lost 4 bases to trimming and J lost 10 bases, with 17 bases between them. CDR1 is SGDLS, CDR2 YYNGEE, per germline. CDR3 nucleotide sequence: TGTGCCAGCAGCTTTTACGGGGGGGATGACTACACCTTC. Residues: CASSFYGGDDYTF.

J is TRBJ2-2 and V is TRBV18, with 7 bases identical to TRBD1. The germline V gene encodes CDR1 KGHSH and CDR2 LQKENI. Unmatched junction bases numbered 8, after V lost 6 bases and J lost 1 base. This CDR3 region has 16 residues. This CDR3 reads CASSPTGNWNTGELFF. CDR3 nucleotides: TGTGCCAGCTCCCCGACAGGGAATTGGAACACCGGGGAGCTGTTTTTT.

In its sample, this clone was seen a few times. This chain connects TRBV7-2 to TRBJ1-2, with D possibly matching TRBD1 (6 bases). The CDR3 totals 14 residues. CDR1 and CDR2 from the germline V gene are SGHTA and FQGNSA. Deletions cut 4 bases from V and 6 bases from J, with 15 bases between. CDR3 loop: CASSSTQGRDGYTF. For the CDR3, the DNA is TGTGCCAGCAGCTCCACCCAGGGGCGTGATGGCTACACCTTC.

The chain uses TRBV4-3 and TRBJ2-3, with 7 positions matching TRBD2. CDR1 LGHNA and CDR2 YSLEER come from the germline V gene. V shed 0 bases and J 0 bases; nucleotides not matched to a gene: 9. The CDR3 is made up of 18 amino acids. CDR3: CASSQDPTSRTSTDTQYF. CDR3 coding DNA: TGCGCCAGCAGCCAAGACCCGACTAGCCGAACTAGCACAGATACGCAGTATTTT.

The chain recombines TRBV2 with TRBJ2-2, with TRBD2 matching 13 bases. This CDR3 is 17 amino acids long. V was pared by 6 bases and J by 4 bases, with 8 bases of the junction left unmatched. Germline CDR1 is SNHLY and CDR2 is FYNNEI. CDR3 residues: CASRIARLAGGTGELFF. The CDR3 bases are TGTGCCAGCAGGATAGCGCGACTAGCGGGAGGCACCGGGGAGCTGTTTTTT.

This chain links TRBV29-1 with TRBJ2-1; 13 bases agree with TRBD2. Germline V gene lookup returns CDR1 SQVTM and CDR2 ANQGSEA. Unmatched junction bases numbered 8, after V lost 0 bases and J lost 6 bases. The CDR3 is 17 residues long. This chain's CDR3 is CSVEDPVTSGRTNEQFF. CDR3 in DNA: TGCAGCGTTGAAGACCCCGTGACTAGCGGGAGGACCAATGAGCAGTTCTTC.

This clone was counted between two and nine times. The chain links TRBV28 to TRBJ2-6; possibly TRBD2 for D (5 bases). V was clipped by 6 bases and J by 4 bases, with 10 bases between them. CDR3 length: 14 residues. Germline V gene data show CDR1 as MDHEN and CDR2 as SYDVKM. Here the CDR3 DNA reads TGTGCCAGCAGACCCCCGGGAGGGGCCAACGTCCTGACTTTC. Translation gives CASRPPGGANVLTF.

The chain has TRBV30 and TRBJ2-7; 9 nucleotides line up with TRBD2. CDR1 is GTSNPN, CDR2 SVGIG, per germline (reference sequence). V was clipped by 3 bases and J by 7 bases; unmatched bases: 7. This CDR3 has 13 residues. The CDR3 sequence: CAWSVAGAWEQYF. CDR3 DNA sequence: TGTGCCTGGAGCGTAGCGGGAGCCTGGGAGCAGTACTTC.

The table lists this clone with a few counts. The rearrangement links TRBV2 to TRBJ2-4; TRBD1 aligns across 9 bases. Trimming cost V 3 bases and J 6 bases; bases outside gene matches: 0. CDR3 size: 13 residues. Germline assignment: CDR1 SNHLY and CDR2 FYNNEI. The CDR3 nucleotides read TGTGCCAGCAGTGAGGACAGGGGAAACATTCAGTACTTC. Protein sequence: CASSEDRGNIQYF.

The chain links TRBV4-3 to TRBJ1-1, with TRBD1 as a possible D gene (6 bases). Per the germline V gene, CDR1 is LGHNA and CDR2 is YSLEER. The V end lost 2 bases, the J end lost 1 base, and 14 bases lay between the germline ends. The CDR3 length is 16 residues. The CDR3 nucleotides are TGCGCCAGCAGCCAAAATAAGGGACATAAGAACACTGAAGCTTTCTTT. This gives the protein CASSQNKGHKNTEAFF.